This T cell receptor (beta chain) was profiled in a study of preoperative IRX-2 immunotherapy in early breast cancer. The CDR3 runs 14 residues. Sequencing was performed with immunoSEQ multiplex PCR; in TCRdb, only in-frame clones are kept and a portion is missing. The sample records about 38,000 clones, around four fifths being singletons. This clone was counted between two and nine times. Treatment of the sample: preoperative locoregional IRX-2 cytokine immunotherapy. The genes are TRBV1 and TRBJ2-1; the table names TRBD2, a call not compared with the DNA. TRBV1 is assigned pseudogene status. Source: lymph node tissue, taken after IRX-2 immunotherapy. This TCR was recovered from a human donor with breast cancer. Here the CDR3 DNA reads TGCGCCAGCAGCCAAGGAATTAATGCCGGGATACGGTTCTTC. It encodes CASSQGINAGIRFF.